This T cell receptor beta chain was found in a study of OX40 agonist ivuxolimab in advanced cancers. Study details: Males comprised about 84% of the group, whose mean age was approximately 60 years (range about 20 to 79). Earlier treatment with anti-PD-1, anti-PD-L1 or anti-CTLA-4 was permitted, and roughly 40% had received some. Study conclusions and caveats: At doses 0.1 to 3.0 mg/kg, CD4+ and CD8+ clones expanded. Among T cells, CD8+ cells averaged more expanded clones than CD4+ cells.

A note on this clone: No antigen is known for it.

Germline V CDR1 and CDR2: SNHLY, FYNNEI. V lost 7 bases and J 9 bases, leaving 16 bases between the germline ends. The CDR3 spans 13 residues. Assay used: immunoSEQ multiplex PCR; TCRdb lists only in-frame clones, some missing. Counted here are 45,000 to 65,000 clones, 79% occurring once; the ten biggest clones make up approximately 2.3%. The sequences come from CD4+ or CD8+ T cells sorted from blood, collected in a trial of the OX40 agonist ivuxolimab. V is TRBV2 and J is TRBJ2-1; D remains unclear. The clonotype was recovered from an adult with an advanced solid tumor such as melanoma, head and neck, liver or kidney cancer. The CDR3 coding sequence is TGTGCCAGCACCCTGACCGGTTCCGGTGAGCAGTTCTTC. It encodes CASTLTGSGEQFF.